A selection of T cell receptor beta chains follows, all from one sample in a study of blood T cells in healthy people across ages. MiXCR, applied by TCRdb to the 5' RACE reads, yields one record per CDR3 protein. The repertoire holds 1.5 million to 2 million distinct CDR3 sequences, with around half as singletons. The sample taken for sequencing was blood. The origin of the receptors is a woman between 35 and 50 years old in good health. Each CDR3 is given with its conserved first and last residue. A D gene is named only where the DNA matches it firmly. Not all rows give a size; the values are once, few, many and, for expanded clones, a class.

DNA	CDR3	size	V	J	D
TGTGCCAGCAGCCAAGATGGCGGGGGGACGTACAATGAGCAGTTCTTC	CASSQDGGGTYNEQFF	.	TRBV4-2	TRBJ2-1	TRBD2
TGCGCCAGCAGCTCTCCCGGGACAGGGCGCACAGATACGCAGTATTTT	CASSSPGTGRTDTQYF	few	TRBV5-1	TRBJ2-3	TRBD1
TGCGCCAGCAGCCAAGAACCGGGACCCCACAATGAGCAGTTCTTC	CASSQEPGPHNEQFF	.	TRBV4-3	TRBJ2-1	.
TGTGCCAGCAGCTTAGCACAGAGTGCAACTAATGAAAAACTGTTTTTT	CASSLAQSATNEKLFF	.	TRBV7-9	TRBJ1-4	.
TGTGCCAGCAGCCAGAGACAGGGTTCGGGCACTGAAGCTTTCTTT	CASSQRQGSGTEAFF	.	TRBV12-3/TRBV12-4	TRBJ1-1	TRBD1
TGTGCCAGCAGCGTACGACTGAGCTCTGGGGCCAACGTCCTGACTTTC	CASSVRLSSGANVLTF	.	TRBV9	TRBJ2-6	.
TGCAGTGCTAGAGATGGACGGATTGGCTCCTACGAGCAGTACTTC	CSARDGRIGSYEQYF	few	TRBV20-1	TRBJ2-7	.
TGCGCCAGCAGCCGGGACAACGGGGACAAGCGGTACTTC	CASSRDNGDKRYF	.	TRBV5-1	TRBJ2-4	.
TGTGCCACCAGTGACCTGAGGACAGGGAGAGAGACCCAGTACTTC	CATSDLRTGRETQYF	few	TRBV24-1	TRBJ2-5	TRBD1
TGTGCCAGCAGTAACACAGGGGCCGAGCAGTACTTC	CASSNTGAEQYF	.	TRBV27	TRBJ2-7	TRBD1
TGTGCCACCGGGAACCCCGGGGGTTCCTACGAGCAGTACTTC	CATGNPGGSYEQYF	.	TRBV6-2/TRBV6-3	TRBJ2-7	.
TGTGCCAGCAGTTACAGGGAGTCTGGAGAGACCCAGTACTTC	CASSYRESGETQYF	few	TRBV28	TRBJ2-5	.
TGTGCCAGCGGTATCCACTCGGGGGACGAGCAGTACTTC	CASGIHSGDEQYF	.	TRBV12-3/TRBV12-4	TRBJ2-7	.
TGCAGTGCCGGGACTAGCGGGAGGGGGGGGTTCTTC	CSAGTSGRGGFF	.	TRBV20-1	TRBJ2-1	TRBD2
TGTGCCAGCAGTTTCGGCAGGGGGGTCGGCTACACCTTC	CASSFGRGVGYTF	few	TRBV28	TRBJ1-2	TRBD1
TGTGCCAGCAGTTTGGTCGTTAGCACAGATACGCAGTATTTT	CASSLVVSTDTQYF	few	TRBV27	TRBJ2-3	.
TGCGCCAGCAGCTTTGGTGGACAGGTCTCCTACGAGCAGTACTTC	CASSFGGQVSYEQYF	few	TRBV5-1	TRBJ2-7	TRBD1
TGCGCCAGCAGCCAAGATCCTGGAGATAATGAAAAACTGTTTTTT	CASSQDPGDNEKLFF	.	TRBV4-3	TRBJ1-4	.
TGTGCCGCATCTCAGGGGGGCTCTGGGGCCAACGTCCTGACTTTC	CAASQGGSGANVLTF	.	TRBV12-3/TRBV12-4	TRBJ2-6	.
TGTGCCAGCAGCTTGGACAGGGCGGCGGTGAACACTGAAGCTTTCTTT	CASSLDRAAVNTEAFF	.	TRBV5-5	TRBJ1-1	.
TGCAGTGCTAGAGATAGGCGGGCAGGGACTCCTAACTATGGCTACACCTTC	CSARDRRAGTPNYGYTF	.	TRBV20-1	TRBJ1-2	.
TGTGCCAGCATCAAGTCAGGGCATTCCGGCTACACCTTC	CASIKSGHSGYTF	.	TRBV6-5	TRBJ1-2	.
TGTGCCAGCAGCGCGGACGGGGTCTCCTACGAGCAGTACTTC	CASSADGVSYEQYF	.	TRBV7-2	TRBJ2-7	.
TGTGCCAGCAGTTATGGTCGGACAGTGTCTTATGGCTACACCTTC	CASSYGRTVSYGYTF	.	TRBV6-5	TRBJ1-2	.
TGTGCCAGCAGCAAAGGAGGGCCAGGGGGTAGTTGGGAAGAGACCCAGTACTTC	CASSKGGPGGSWEETQYF	few	TRBV21-1	TRBJ2-5	.
TGTGCCACCAGCAGAGTCGGGACAGGGTACGACGAGCAGTACTTC	CATSRVGTGYDEQYF	few	TRBV15	TRBJ2-7	TRBD1
TGCGCCAGCAGCCAAGAACGGACTATCGACATTCAGTACTTC	CASSQERTIDIQYF	few	TRBV4-1	TRBJ2-4	.
TGTGCCAGCAGCCCTAATACGGGACAGGGGGACTATGGCTACACCTTC	CASSPNTGQGDYGYTF	.	TRBV7-9	TRBJ1-2	TRBD1
TGTGCCAGCACCGGGTACAATGAGCAGTACTTC	CASTGYNEQYF	.	TRBV2	TRBJ2-7	.